This T cell receptor (beta chain) came from a study of glioma-infiltrating T cells after dendritic cell vaccination. Libraries were prepared by immunoSEQ multiplex PCR; TCRdb keeps only in-frame clonotypes and omits some of them. Of roughly 87,000 clones in the sample, around 83% are singletons; the top ten hold 6.8%. Time point reported: after dendritic cell vaccination, including at tumor progression/relapse. This material consisted of blood, taken after dendritic cell vaccination. The source of this sequence is a human donor with glioblastoma.

The CDR3 loop is CASSLASGGGEQFF. CDR3 DNA: TGTGCCAGCAGCTTAGCGAGCGGGGGGGGAGAGCAGTTCTTC. The chain employs TRBV5-4 and TRBJ2-1, with TRBD2 matching 10 bases. V lost 2 bases to trimming and J lost 10 bases; unmatched junction nucleotides: 6. Germline CDR1 reads SGHNT; CDR2 reads YYREEE (reference sequence). The CDR3 is made up of 14 amino acids.